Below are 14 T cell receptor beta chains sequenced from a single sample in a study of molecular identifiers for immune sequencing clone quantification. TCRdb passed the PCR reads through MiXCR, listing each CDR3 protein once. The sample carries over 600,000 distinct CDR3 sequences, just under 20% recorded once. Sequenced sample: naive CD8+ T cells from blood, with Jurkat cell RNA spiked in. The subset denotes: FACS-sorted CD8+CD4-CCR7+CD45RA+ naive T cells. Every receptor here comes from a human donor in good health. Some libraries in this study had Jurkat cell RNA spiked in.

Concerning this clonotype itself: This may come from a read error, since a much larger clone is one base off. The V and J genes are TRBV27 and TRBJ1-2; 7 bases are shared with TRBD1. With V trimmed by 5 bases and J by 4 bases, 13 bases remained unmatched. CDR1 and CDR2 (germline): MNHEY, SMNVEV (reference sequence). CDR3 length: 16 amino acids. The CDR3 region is CASSERDSLALYGYTF. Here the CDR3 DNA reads TGTGCCAGCAGTGAGAGGGACAGCCTCGCCCTCTATGGCTACACCTTC.

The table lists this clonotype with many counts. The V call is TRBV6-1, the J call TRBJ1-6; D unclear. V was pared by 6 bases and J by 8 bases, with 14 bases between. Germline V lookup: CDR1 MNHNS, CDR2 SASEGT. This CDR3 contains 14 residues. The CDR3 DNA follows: TGTGCCAGCAGCCCACTGGTTCCCGATTCACCCCTCCACTTT. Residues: CASSPLVPDSPLHF.

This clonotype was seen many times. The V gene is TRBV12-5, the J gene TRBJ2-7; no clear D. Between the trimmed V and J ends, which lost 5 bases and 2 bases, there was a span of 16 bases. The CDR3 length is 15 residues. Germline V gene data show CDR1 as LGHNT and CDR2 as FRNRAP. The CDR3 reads CASGPSFNYAYEQYF. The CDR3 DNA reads TGTGCTAGTGGTCCCTCTTTCAATTACGCCTACGAGCAGTACTTC.

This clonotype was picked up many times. CDR3 bases: TGTGCCAGCAGCGTAACCGAGGGACTAGCGGGACTCAGCTCCTACGAGCAGTACTTC. Translating gives CASSVTEGLAGLSSYEQYF. This chain joins TRBV7-9 and TRBJ2-7, with TRBD2 matching 13 bases. This CDR3 spans 19 amino acids. V trimming: 5 bases; J trimming: 0 bases; junction bases outside the gene matches: 13. CDR1 SEHNR and CDR2 FQNEAQ come from the germline V gene (reference sequence).

For the CDR3, the DNA is TGTGCCAGCAGCACCCTCCCGGGGGTGAACAGATGGGGGCAGTACTTC. Amino acid sequence: CASSTLPGVNRWGQYF. The chain carries TRBV11-2 and TRBJ2-7, with D maybe TRBD2 (6 bases). CDR3 length: 16 amino acids. Germline V gene sequence: CDR1 SGHAT, CDR2 FQNNGV. Trimming took 5 bases from V and 9 from J, leaving 26 bases between them.

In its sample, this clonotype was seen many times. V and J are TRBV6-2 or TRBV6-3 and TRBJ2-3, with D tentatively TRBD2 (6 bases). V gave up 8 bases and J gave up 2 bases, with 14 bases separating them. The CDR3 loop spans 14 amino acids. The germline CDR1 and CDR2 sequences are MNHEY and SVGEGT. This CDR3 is CASGGTANTDTQYF. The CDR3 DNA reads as TGTGCCAGCGGCGGGACGGCGAACACAGATACGCAGTATTTT.

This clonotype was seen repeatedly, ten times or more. The CDR3 loop is CASSSLETSGLFTDTQYF. The DNA of the CDR3 is TGTGCCAGCAGCTCCCTCGAGACTAGCGGGCTTTTCACAGATACGCAGTATTTT. The chain couples TRBV7-6 to TRBJ2-3, with 10 bases fitting TRBD2. There are 18 residues in the CDR3. CDR1 and CDR2 (germline): SGHVS, FNYEAQ. V lost 4 bases and J lost 2; bases outside the gene matches: 12. The variable domain in full, with the rest retrieved from reference TRBV7-6 and TRBJ2-3, is GAGVSQSPRYKVTKRGQDVALRCDPISGHVSLYWYRQALGQGPEFLTYFNYEAQQDKSGLPNDRFSAERPEGSISTLTIQRTEQRDSAMYRCASSSLETSGLFTDTQYFGPGTRLTVL.

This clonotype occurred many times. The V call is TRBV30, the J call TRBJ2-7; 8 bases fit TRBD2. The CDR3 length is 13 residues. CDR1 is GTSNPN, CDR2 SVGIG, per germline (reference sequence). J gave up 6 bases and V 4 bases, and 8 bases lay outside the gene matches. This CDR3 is CAWNGGVGGEQYF. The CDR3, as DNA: TGTGCCTGGAACGGGGGGGTTGGGGGCGAGCAGTACTTC.

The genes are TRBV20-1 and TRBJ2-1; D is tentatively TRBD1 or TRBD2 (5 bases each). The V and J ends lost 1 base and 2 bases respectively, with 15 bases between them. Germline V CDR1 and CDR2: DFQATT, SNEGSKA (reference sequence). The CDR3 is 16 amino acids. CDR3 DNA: TGCAGTGCTAGAGCCCTCCGGGACGGGCCCTACAATGAGCAGTTCTTC. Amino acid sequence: CSARALRDGPYNEQFF.

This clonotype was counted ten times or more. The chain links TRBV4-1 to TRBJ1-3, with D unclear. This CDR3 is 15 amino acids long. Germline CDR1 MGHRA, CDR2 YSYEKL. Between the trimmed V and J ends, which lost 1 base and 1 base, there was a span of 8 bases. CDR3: CASSQVHRSGNTIYF. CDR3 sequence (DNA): TGCGCCAGCAGCCAAGTTCACAGATCTGGAAACACCATATATTTT.

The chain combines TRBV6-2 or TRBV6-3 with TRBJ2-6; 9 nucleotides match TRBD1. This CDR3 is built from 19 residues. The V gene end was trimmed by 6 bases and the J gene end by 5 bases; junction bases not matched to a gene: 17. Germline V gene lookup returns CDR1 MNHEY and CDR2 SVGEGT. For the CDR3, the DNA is TGTGCCAGCAGCAAACCTCTGCGGGACAGGGTCGTCTGGGCCAACGTCCTGACTTTC. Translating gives CASSKPLRDRVVWANVLTF.

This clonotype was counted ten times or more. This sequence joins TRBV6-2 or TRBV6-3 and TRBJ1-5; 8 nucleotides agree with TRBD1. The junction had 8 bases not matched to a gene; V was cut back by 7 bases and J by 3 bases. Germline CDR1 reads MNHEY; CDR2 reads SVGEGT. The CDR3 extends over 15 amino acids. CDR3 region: CASIHGQGLNQPQHF. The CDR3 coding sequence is TGTGCCAGCATCCACGGACAGGGCCTCAATCAGCCCCAGCATTTT.

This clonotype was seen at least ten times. The CDR3: CASSEAGTLRTNEKLFF. Here the CDR3 DNA reads TGTGCCAGCAGTGAGGCCGGGACGCTTCGAACTAATGAAAAACTGTTTTTT. The chain carries TRBV6-2 or TRBV6-3 and TRBJ1-4; a weak D match, TRBD1 (5 bases). Looked up from germline, CDR1 is MNHEY and CDR2 is SVGEGT. The germline V and J ends were trimmed by 5 bases and 1 base, with 17 bases remaining between them. The CDR3 is made up of 17 amino acids.

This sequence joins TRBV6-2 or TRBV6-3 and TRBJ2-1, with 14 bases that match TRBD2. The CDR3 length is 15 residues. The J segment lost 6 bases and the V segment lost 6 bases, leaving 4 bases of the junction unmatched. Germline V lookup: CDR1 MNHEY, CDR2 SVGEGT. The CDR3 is CASRRTSGGINEQFF. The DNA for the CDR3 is TGTGCCAGCAGAAGGACTAGCGGGGGGATCAATGAGCAGTTCTTC.